The 10 T cell receptor beta chains reported below all come from one sample, sequenced in a study of cytomegalovirus exposure and HLA in healthy donors. Both 60 Vbeta primers and 13 Jbeta primers went into the PCR. TCRdb's copy holds only in-frame clones and misses some; the assay was immunoSEQ multiplex PCR. This sample has about 82,000 clones, with around 70% found just once. The sample comprised PBMCs. The receptors were gathered from a man aged 55 to 70 in good health and CMV-seronegative.

In nucleotides, the CDR3 is TGTGCCTGCGCCCTGACAGGGGACGAGCAGTACTTC. This sequence encodes CACALTGDEQYF. The V call is TRBV10-3, the J call TRBJ2-7, with 8 bases matching TRBD1. V dropped 11 bases and J dropped 5; count of bases not matched to a gene: 8. This CDR3 has 12 residues. Germline V CDR1 and CDR2: ENHRY, SYGVKD.

This clone was seen only once. CDR3 loop: CASSLASGQGNEKLFF. DNA for the CDR3: TGCGCCAGCAGCTTGGCTTCCGGACAGGGTAATGAAAAACTGTTTTTT. The chain recombines TRBV5-1 with TRBJ1-4; 8 positions agree with TRBD1. Germline CDR1 and CDR2: SGHRS and YFSETQ. This CDR3 has 16 amino acids. V lost 0 bases to trimming and J lost 4 bases; unmatched junction nucleotides: 5.

The chain employs TRBV5-1 and TRBJ2-1; 10 positions match TRBD2. Germline loops: CDR1 SGHRS, CDR2 YFSETQ. CDR3 size: 15 residues. V gave up 4 bases and J gave up 6 bases; unmatched junction bases: 7. The DNA for the CDR3 is TGCGCCAGCAGCAGGGAGAGCGGGGGGGCCAATGAGCAGTTCTTC. Its protein is CASSRESGGANEQFF. The entire variable domain, with the rest obtained from reference TRBV5-1 and TRBJ2-1, is as follows: KAGVTQTPRYLIKTRGQQVTLSCSPISGHRSVSWYQQTPGQGLQFLFEYFSETQRNKGNFPGRFSGRQFSNSRSEMNVSTLELGDSALYLCASSRESGGANEQFFGPGTRLTVL.

This clone was observed a single time. J is TRBJ2-7 and V is TRBV2, with 8 nucleotides matching TRBD2. The CDR3 loop spans 17 amino acids. The V and J ends lost 5 bases and 2 bases, in that order; junction bases with no gene match: 14. Germline assignment: CDR1 SNHLY and CDR2 FYNNEI. CDR3 sequence reads: CASSLRVAGPSAYEQYF. CDR3 nucleotide sequence: TGTGCCAGCAGTCTGAGAGTAGCGGGGCCCTCCGCCTACGAGCAGTACTTC. Together with reference TRBV2 and TRBJ2-7, the CDR3 gives the full variable domain: EPEVTQTPSHQVTQMGQEVILRCVPISNHLYFYWYRQILGQKVEFLVSFYNNEISEKSEIFDDQFSVERPDGSNFTLKIRSTKLEDSAMYFCASSLRVAGPSAYEQYFGPGTRLTVT.

J is TRBJ1-1 and V is TRBV29-1; D perhaps matches TRBD1 (6 bases). This CDR3 spans 13 amino acids. Per the germline V gene, CDR1 is SQVTM and CDR2 is ANQGSEA. V lost 6 bases and J 3 bases, leaving 14 bases between the germline ends. In DNA form, the CDR3 reads TGCAGCGTCAACAGGGCATGGGACACTGAAGCTTTCTTT. Amino acids: CSVNRAWDTEAFF.

The chain carries TRBV6-1 and TRBJ2-5; D perhaps matches TRBD2 (5 bases). CDR1 and CDR2 (germline): MNHNS, SASEGT. The CDR3 is 16 residues long. The V gene lost 2 bases and the J gene lost 2 bases, with 15 bases spanning the gap. The chain's CDR3 is CASSEPSRTPQETQYF. The CDR3 coding sequence is TGTGCCAGCAGTGAACCCTCAAGGACTCCACAAGAGACCCAGTACTTC.

The gene calls are TRBV7-2 and TRBJ2-3; no clear D. The V end was cut by 0 bases, the J end by 4 bases, with 8 bases between. Germline V gene sequence: CDR1 SGHTA, CDR2 FQGNSA. This CDR3 spans 14 amino acids. CDR3 loop: CASSLALRSDTQYF. For the CDR3, the DNA is TGTGCCAGCAGCTTAGCACTCAGGTCAGATACGCAGTATTTT.

This clone has only one observation. The rearrangement joins TRBV5-1 to TRBJ2-5, with 9 bases aligning to TRBD2. The CDR3 loop spans 16 amino acids. CDR1 and CDR2 from the germline V gene are SGHRS and YFSETQ. J lost 2 bases, V lost 2 bases, and 7 bases had no gene match. The CDR3 DNA is TGCGCCAGCAGCTTAAGTCCCCTAGCGGGACAAGAGACCCAGTACTTC. Translating gives CASSLSPLAGQETQYF.

This chain joins TRBV10-3 and TRBJ1-2, with D hard to call. Per germline, CDR1 ENHRY and CDR2 SYGVKD. V was trimmed by 2 bases and J by 3 bases, leaving 10 bases between them. The CDR3 is made up of 14 amino acids. As DNA, the CDR3 is TGTGCCATCAGTGAGCTGAGGTCAGACTATGGCTACACCTTC. Its protein product is CAISELRSDYGYTF.

In its sample, this clone was seen a few times. The chain uses TRBV5-4 and TRBJ2-3; TRBD1 matches at 8 bases. CDR1 and CDR2 (germline): SGHNT, YYREEE (reference sequence). The CDR3 is 16 amino acids. The V gene end was trimmed by 0 bases and the J gene end by 2 bases; junction bases not matched to a gene: 5. DNA for the CDR3: TGTGCCAGCAGCTTGGTTCGGGACAGGACCACAGATACGCAGTATTTT. Protein sequence: CASSLVRDRTTDTQYF.